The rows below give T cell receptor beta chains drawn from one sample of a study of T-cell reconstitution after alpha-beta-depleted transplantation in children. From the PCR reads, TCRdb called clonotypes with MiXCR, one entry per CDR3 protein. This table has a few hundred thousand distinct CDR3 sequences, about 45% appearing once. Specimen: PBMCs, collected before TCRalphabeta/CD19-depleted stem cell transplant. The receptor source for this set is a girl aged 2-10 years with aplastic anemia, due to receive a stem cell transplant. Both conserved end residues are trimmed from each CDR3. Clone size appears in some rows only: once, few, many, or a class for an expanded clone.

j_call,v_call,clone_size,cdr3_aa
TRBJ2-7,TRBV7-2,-,ASSTRTSGNEQY
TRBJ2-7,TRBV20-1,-,SARDQERWDANSYEQY
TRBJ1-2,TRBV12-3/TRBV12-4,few,ASNTQGANGYT
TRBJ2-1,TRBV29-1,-,SVEPPQGKF
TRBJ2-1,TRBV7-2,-,ASSYSSSGGDGEQF
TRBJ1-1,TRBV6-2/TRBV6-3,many,ASSYTGGVNTEAF
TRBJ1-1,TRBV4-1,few,ASSQSGTGVSNTEAF
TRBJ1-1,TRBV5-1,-,ASSFQGHTEAF
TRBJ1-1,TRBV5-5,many,ASSLVQGVTEAF
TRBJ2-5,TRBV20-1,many,SAYQFLTYNTGETQY
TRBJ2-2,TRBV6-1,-,ASSGYSGEGHTGELF
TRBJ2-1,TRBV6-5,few,ASSYGGRGRANEQF
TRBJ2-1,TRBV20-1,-,SARGGLAGTTHNEQF
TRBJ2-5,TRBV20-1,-,SASRRSQETQY
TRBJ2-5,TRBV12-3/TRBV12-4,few,ASSSQTGRAQETQY
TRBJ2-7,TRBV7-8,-,ASSLTGPYTYEQY
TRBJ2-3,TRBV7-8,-,ASSPTRPSGPDTQY
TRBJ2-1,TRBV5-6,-,ASSPGLAGSANEQF
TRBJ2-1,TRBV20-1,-,SARGSSGKEQF
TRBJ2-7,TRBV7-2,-,ASSLTRTEQY
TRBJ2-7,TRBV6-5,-,ASSYWGSMGTYEQY
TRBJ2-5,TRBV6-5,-,ASSYTDRGETQY
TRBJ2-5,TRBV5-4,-,ASSLRGTGEETQY
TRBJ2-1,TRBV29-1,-,SAPRQGARSEQF
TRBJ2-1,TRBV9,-,ASSGGHRGDEQF
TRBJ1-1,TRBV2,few,ASSGDRGAF
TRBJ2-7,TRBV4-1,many,ASSQEMGHRVEQY
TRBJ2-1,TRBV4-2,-,ASSRRDGTGVQF
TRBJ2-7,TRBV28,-,ASSPPDRGPNEQY
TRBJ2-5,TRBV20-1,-,SASPGLAGRQETQY
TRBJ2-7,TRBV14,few,ASPRAKYEQY
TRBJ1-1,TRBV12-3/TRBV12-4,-,ASCRGWAEAF
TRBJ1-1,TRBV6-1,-,ASSGNPGRRGNTEAF
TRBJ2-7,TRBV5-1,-,ASSLELAGVDEQY
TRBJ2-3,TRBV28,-,ASSLRLAGGALDTQY
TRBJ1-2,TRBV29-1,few,SVAQGAYYGYT
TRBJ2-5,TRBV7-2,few,ASSLARGVGGETQY